This T cell receptor (beta chain) appears in the sequencing data of a study of T cell responses to AZD1222 COVID-19 vaccine. Libraries were prepared by immunoSEQ multiplex PCR; TCRdb keeps only in-frame clonotypes and omits some of them. This table has about 86,000 clones, roughly nine tenths appearing once. The germline V gene encodes CDR1 SGHAT and CDR2 FQNNGV. Trimming removed 5 bases at V and 0 bases at J, with 17 bases between. The CDR3 extends over 18 amino acids. For this clone: What it binds is not known.

The study's findings and limits: Among the donors, most were white British and more were female, and clonal diversity was possibly underestimated. After the peak T cell response, and only then, were repertoires sampled. Only six or seven AZD1222 recipients tested seropositive at baseline. Unmutated variant regions reportedly attract nearly half of all spike-specific TCRs.

This chain joins TRBV11-2 and TRBJ1-6; tentatively, D is TRBD1 (5 bases). This receptor was taken from an adult in good health. Sequencing was performed on peripheral blood, taken on day 0 of AZD1222 vaccination. The CDR3 is CASSHRGTASSYNSPLHF. CDR3 coding DNA: TGTGCCAGCAGCCATAGAGGGACCGCGAGCTCCTATAATTCACCCCTCCACTTT.